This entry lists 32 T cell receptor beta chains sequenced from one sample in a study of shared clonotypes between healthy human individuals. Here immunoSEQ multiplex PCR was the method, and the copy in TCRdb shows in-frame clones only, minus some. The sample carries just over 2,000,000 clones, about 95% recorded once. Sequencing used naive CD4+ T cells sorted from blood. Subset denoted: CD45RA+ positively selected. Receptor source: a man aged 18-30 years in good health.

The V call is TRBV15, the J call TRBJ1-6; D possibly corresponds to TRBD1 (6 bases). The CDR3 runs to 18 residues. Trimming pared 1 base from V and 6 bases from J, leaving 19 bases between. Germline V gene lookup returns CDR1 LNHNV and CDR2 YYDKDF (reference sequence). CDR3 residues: CATSRGRGSTSSNSPLHF. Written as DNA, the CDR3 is TGTGCCACCAGCAGAGGCAGGGGCTCTACCTCATCTAATTCACCCCTCCACTTT.

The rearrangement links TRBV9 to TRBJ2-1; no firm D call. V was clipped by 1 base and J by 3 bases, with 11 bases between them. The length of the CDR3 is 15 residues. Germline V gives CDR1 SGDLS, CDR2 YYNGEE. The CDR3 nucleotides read TGTGCCAGCAGCGTATGGAACTCCGGCTACAATGAGCAGTTCTTC. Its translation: CASSVWNSGYNEQFF.

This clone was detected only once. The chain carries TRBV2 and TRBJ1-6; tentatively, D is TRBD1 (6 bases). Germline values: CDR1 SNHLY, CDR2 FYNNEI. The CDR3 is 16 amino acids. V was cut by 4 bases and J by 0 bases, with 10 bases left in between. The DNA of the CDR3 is TGTGCCAGCAGTGCGGGGGGGCGCTCCTATAATTCACCCCTCCACTTT. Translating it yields CASSAGGRSYNSPLHF.

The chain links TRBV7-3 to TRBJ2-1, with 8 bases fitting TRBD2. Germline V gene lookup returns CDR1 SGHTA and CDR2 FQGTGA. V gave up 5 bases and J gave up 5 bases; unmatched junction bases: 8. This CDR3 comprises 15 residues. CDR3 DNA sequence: TGTGCCAGCAGCGCCTCGGGACTAGTTAACAATGAGCAGTTCTTC. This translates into CASSASGLVNNEQFF.

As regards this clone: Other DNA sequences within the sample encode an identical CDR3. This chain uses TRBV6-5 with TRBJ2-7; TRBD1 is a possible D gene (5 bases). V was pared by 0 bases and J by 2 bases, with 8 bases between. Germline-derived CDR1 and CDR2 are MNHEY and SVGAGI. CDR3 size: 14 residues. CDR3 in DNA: TGTGCCAGCAGTTACTCGATAGGGGCCTACGAGCAGTACTTC. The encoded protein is CASSYSIGAYEQYF.

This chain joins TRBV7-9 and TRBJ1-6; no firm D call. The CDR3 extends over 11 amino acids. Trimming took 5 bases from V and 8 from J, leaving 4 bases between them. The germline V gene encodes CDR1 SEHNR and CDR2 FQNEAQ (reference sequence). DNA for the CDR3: TGTGCCAGCAGCCAAGATTCACCCCTCCACTTT. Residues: CASSQDSPLHF.

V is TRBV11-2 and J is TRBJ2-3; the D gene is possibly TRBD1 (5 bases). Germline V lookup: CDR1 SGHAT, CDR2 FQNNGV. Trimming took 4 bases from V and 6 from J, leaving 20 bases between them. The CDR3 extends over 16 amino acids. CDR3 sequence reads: CASSSTRALSGDTQYF. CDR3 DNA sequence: TGTGCCAGCAGCTCAACCAGGGCTCTTTCAGGGGATACGCAGTATTTT.

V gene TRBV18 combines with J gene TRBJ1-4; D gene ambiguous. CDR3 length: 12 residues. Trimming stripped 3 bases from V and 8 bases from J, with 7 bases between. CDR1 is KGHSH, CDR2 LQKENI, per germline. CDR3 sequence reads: CASSPGREKLFF. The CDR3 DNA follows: TGTGCCAGCTCACCCGGGCGGGAAAAACTGTTTTTT.

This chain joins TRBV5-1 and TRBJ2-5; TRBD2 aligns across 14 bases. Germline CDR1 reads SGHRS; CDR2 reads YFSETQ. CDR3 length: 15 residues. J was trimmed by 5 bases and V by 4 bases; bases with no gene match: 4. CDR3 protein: CASSRTSGGMETQYF. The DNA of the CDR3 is TGCGCCAGCAGCCGGACTAGCGGGGGGATGGAGACCCAGTACTTC.

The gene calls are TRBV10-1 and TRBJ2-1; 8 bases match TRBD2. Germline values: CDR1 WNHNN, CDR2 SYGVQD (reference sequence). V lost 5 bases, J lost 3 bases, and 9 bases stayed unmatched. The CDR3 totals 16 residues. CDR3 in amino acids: CASSPGGAGNYNEQFF. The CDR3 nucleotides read TGCGCCAGCAGTCCCGGGGGGGCAGGGAACTACAATGAGCAGTTCTTC.

Here the CDR3 reads CASSGGEGGNSPLHF. The CDR3 coding sequence is TGTGCCAGCAGCGGGGGGGAGGGTGGTAATTCACCCCTCCACTTT. The chain joins TRBV9 to TRBJ1-6; maybe TRBD1 (5 bases). Germline CDR1 and CDR2: SGDLS and YYNGEE. The CDR3 consists of 15 residues. The ends were cut back, 3 bases at V and 6 bases at J, with 13 bases in the middle. Full variable domain (remainder filled in from reference TRBV9 and TRBJ1-6): DSGVTQTPKHLITATGQRVTLRCSPRSGDLSVYWYQQSLDQGLQFLIQYYNGEERAKGNILERFSAQQFPDLHSELNLSSLELGDSALYFCASSGGEGGNSPLHFGNGTRLTVT.

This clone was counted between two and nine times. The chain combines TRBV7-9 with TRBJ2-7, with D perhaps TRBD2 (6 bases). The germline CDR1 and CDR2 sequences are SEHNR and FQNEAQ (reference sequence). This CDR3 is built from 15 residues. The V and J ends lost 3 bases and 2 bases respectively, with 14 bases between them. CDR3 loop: CASSLGGLSTYEQYF. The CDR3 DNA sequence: TGTGCCAGCAGCTTGGGGGGACTCTCTACCTACGAGCAGTACTTC.

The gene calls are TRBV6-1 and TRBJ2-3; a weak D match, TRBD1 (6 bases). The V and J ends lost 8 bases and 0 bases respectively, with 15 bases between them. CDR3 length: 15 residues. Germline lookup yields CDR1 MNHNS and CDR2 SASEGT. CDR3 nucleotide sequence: TGTGCCAGCGGTTCAGGGGTGACTAGCACAGATACGCAGTATTTT. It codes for CASGSGVTSTDTQYF.

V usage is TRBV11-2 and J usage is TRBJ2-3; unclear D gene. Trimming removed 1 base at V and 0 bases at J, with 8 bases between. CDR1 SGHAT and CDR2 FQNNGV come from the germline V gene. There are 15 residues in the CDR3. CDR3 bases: TGTGCCAGCAGCTTAGGTCGTTTCAGCACAGATACGCAGTATTTT. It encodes CASSLGRFSTDTQYF.

This chain's CDR3 is CASSVVGTGNTDTQYF. The DNA for the CDR3 is TGTGCCAGCAGCGTAGTTGGGACAGGGAATACAGATACGCAGTATTTT. The chain is built from TRBV9 and TRBJ2-3; 9 nucleotides line up with TRBD1. Germline trimming cut 0 bases from V and 3 bases from J; bases unmatched to any gene: 5. CDR3 length equals 16 residues. Germline CDR1 is SGDLS and CDR2 is YYNGEE.

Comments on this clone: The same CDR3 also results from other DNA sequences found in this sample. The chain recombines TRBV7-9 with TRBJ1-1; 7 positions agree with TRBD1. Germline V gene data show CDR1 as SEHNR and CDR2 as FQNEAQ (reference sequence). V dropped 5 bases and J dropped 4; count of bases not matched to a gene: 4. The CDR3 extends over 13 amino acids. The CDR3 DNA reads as TGTGCCAGCAGCCATTCAGGGGGCACTGAAGCTTTCTTT. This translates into CASSHSGGTEAFF.

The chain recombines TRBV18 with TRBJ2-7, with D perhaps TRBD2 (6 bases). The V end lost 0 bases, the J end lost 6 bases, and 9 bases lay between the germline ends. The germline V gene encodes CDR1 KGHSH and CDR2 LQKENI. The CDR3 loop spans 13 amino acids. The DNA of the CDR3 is TGTGCCAGCTCACCACCCGGGAGTGGCGAGCAGTACTTC. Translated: CASSPPGSGEQYF.

This CDR3 is CASSQDRLGHGYTF. CDR3 in DNA: TGCGCCAGCAGCCAAGACAGGTTAGGACATGGCTACACCTTC. This sequence joins TRBV4-1 and TRBJ1-2; no clear D gene. This CDR3 has 14 amino acids. V was trimmed by 0 bases and J by 6 bases, leaving 11 bases between them. CDR1 and CDR2 from the germline V gene are MGHRA and YSYEKL.

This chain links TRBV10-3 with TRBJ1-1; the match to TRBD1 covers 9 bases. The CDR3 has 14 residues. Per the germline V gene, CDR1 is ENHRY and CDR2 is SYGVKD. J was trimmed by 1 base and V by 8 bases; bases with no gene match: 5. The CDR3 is CAIGTGSTNTEAFF. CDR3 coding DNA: TGTGCCATCGGGACAGGGTCGACGAACACTGAAGCTTTCTTT.

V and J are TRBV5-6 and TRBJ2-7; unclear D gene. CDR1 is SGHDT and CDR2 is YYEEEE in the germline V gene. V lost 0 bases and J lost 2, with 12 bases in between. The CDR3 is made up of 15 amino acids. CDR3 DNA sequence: TGTGCCAGCAGCTTGGTCGTCAGGTCGACCTACGAGCAGTACTTC. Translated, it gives CASSLVVRSTYEQYF.

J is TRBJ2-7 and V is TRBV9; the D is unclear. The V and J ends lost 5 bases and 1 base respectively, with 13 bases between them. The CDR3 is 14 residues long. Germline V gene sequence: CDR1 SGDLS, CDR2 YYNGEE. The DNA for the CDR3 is TGTGCCAGCAGTTTCGGTTTGGGGTCCTACGAGCAGTACTTC. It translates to CASSFGLGSYEQYF.

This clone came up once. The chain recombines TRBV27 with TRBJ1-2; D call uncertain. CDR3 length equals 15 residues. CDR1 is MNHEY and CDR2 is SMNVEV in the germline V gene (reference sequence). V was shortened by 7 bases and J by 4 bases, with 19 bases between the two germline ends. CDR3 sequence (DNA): TGTGCCAGCACCTCTTCCCGGTCCGGGCCCTATGGCTACACCTTC. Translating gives CASTSSRSGPYGYTF.

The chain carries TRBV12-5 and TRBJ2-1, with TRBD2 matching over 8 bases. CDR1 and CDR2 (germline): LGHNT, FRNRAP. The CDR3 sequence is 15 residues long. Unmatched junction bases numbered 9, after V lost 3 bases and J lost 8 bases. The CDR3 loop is CASGLVLAGPHEQFF. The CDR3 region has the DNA TGTGCTAGTGGTTTAGTGTTAGCGGGACCGCATGAGCAGTTCTTC.

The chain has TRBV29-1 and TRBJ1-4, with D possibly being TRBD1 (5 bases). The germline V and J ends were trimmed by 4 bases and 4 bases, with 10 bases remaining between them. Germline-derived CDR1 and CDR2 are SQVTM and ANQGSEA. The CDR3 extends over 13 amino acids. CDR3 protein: CSVGGRGNEKLFF. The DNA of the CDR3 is TGCAGCGTTGGGGGGAGAGGTAATGAAAAACTGTTTTTT.

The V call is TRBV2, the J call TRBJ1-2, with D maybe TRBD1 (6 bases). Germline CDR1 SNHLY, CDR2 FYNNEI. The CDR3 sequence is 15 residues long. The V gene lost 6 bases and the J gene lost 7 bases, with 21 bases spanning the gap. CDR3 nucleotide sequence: TGTGCCAGCAGCGAGTCGCGGGACAAAGTCGTTGGCTACACCTTC. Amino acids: CASSESRDKVVGYTF.

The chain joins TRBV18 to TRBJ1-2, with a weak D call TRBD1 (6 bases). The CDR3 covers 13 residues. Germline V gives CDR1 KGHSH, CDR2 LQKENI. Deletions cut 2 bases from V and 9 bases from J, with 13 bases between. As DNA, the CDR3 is TGTGCCAGCTCACCAAACAGGGAGAGAAGCTACACCTTC. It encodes CASSPNRERSYTF.

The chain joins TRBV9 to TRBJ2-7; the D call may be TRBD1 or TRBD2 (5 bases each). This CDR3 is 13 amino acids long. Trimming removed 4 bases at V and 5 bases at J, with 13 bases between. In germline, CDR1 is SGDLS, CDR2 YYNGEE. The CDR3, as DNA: TGTGCCAGCAGCCGGGACCCGAGTGACGAGCAGTACTTC. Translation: CASSRDPSDEQYF.

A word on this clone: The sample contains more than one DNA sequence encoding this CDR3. The CDR3 protein is CASSEPGGSYEQYF. The CDR3 DNA sequence: TGTGCCAGCAGTGAACCCGGGGGCTCCTACGAGCAGTACTTC. V gene TRBV25-1 combines with J gene TRBJ2-7; tentatively, D is TRBD2 (6 bases). Germline V gene lookup returns CDR1 MGHDK and CDR2 SYGVNS. There are 14 residues in the CDR3. Between the trimmed V and J ends, which lost 2 bases and 0 bases, there was a span of 8 bases.

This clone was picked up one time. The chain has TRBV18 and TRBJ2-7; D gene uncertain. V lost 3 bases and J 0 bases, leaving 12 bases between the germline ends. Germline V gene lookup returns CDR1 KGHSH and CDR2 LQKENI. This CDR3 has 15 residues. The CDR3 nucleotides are TGTGCCAGCTCACCTTGGCAGTCAAGCTCCTACGAGCAGTACTTC. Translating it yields CASSPWQSSSYEQYF.

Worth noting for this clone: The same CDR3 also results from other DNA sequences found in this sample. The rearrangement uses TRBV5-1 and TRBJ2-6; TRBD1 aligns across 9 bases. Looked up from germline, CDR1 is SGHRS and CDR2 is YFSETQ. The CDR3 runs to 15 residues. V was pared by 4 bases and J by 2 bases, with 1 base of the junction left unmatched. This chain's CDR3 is CASSTGGTGANVLTF. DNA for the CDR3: TGCGCCAGCAGCACAGGGGGCACTGGGGCCAACGTCCTGACTTTC.

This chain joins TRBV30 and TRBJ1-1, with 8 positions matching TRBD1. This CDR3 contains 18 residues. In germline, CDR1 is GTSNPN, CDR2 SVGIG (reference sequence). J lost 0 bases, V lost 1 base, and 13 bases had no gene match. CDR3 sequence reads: CAWSGNGQGLTLNTEAFF. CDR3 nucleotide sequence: TGTGCCTGGAGTGGAAACGGACAGGGACTAACATTGAACACTGAAGCTTTCTTT.

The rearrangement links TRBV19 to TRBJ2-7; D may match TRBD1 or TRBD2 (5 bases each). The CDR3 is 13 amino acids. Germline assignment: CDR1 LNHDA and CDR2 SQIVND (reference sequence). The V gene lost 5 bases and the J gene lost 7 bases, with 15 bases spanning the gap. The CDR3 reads CASSPSRDGEQYF. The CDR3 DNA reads TGTGCCAGTAGTCCCTCTCGGGACGGAGAGCAGTACTTC.